One and the same sample provided the 28 T cell receptor beta chains below, sequenced in a study of shared clonotypes between healthy human individuals. Naive CD8 cells, CD45RO-negative and positively selected for CCR7, excluded terminally differentiated effector memory CD45RA+ cells. Using immunoSEQ multiplex PCR, the repertoire was profiled, and TCRdb retains in-frame clones only, with some absent. The data hold more than 500,000 clones, with 85% to 95% observed a single time. What was sequenced was naive CD8+ T cells sorted from blood. The receptors here all came from a woman aged 30 to 39 in good health.

A single count supports this clone. This rearrangement joins TRBV18 to TRBJ1-1; the D is unclear. Trimming took 6 bases from V and 5 from J, leaving 13 bases between them. Germline V CDR1 and CDR2: KGHSH, LQKENI. The CDR3 sequence is 13 residues long. The CDR3, as DNA: TGTGCCAGCTCGCCGGGCCCGAGGACTGAAGCTTTCTTT. Protein sequence: CASSPGPRTEAFF.

As DNA, the CDR3 is TGTGCCACCAGCAGAGCGGGCGATAAGAACGAGCAGTACTTC. Protein: CATSRAGDKNEQYF. The genes are TRBV15 and TRBJ2-7; D remains ambiguous. Germline CDR1 LNHNV, CDR2 YYDKDF (reference sequence). The CDR3 loop spans 14 amino acids. The V and J ends lost 1 base and 5 bases respectively, with 12 bases between them.

V gene TRBV7-2 combines with J gene TRBJ2-7; 9 bases fit TRBD2. Looked up from germline, CDR1 is SGHTA and CDR2 is FQGNSA. V lost 6 bases to trimming and J lost 3 bases; unmatched junction nucleotides: 12. The CDR3 is 16 amino acids. CDR3 protein: CASRPSISGSLYEQYF. CDR3 DNA sequence: TGTGCCAGCAGACCCAGCATTAGCGGGAGTCTCTACGAGCAGTACTTC.

The V gene is TRBV2, the J gene TRBJ2-7; 8 nucleotides align to TRBD1. Germline-derived CDR1 and CDR2 are SNHLY and FYNNEI. Trimming took 6 bases from V and 2 from J; bases not matched to a gene: 12. The CDR3 contains 16 residues. The CDR3 loop reads CASSDPRTGRTYEQYF. The CDR3 coding sequence is TGTGCCAGCAGCGACCCCAGGACAGGGCGGACCTACGAGCAGTACTTC.

Regarding this clone: The identical CDR3 is also encoded by other nucleotide sequences in the sample. The chain joins TRBV28 to TRBJ2-7; TRBD1 is a possible D gene (5 bases). The CDR3 covers 12 residues. From germline, CDR1 is MDHEN and CDR2 SYDVKM. V was trimmed by 7 bases and J by 3 bases, leaving 10 bases between them. The chain's CDR3 is CASTGQGYEQYF. CDR3 DNA sequence: TGTGCCAGCACAGGGCAGGGCTACGAGCAGTACTTC.

The CDR3 nucleotides are TGTGCCAGCAGTGAGTCGGTAAGAACTGAAGCTTTCTTT. Translation: CASSESVRTEAFF. J is TRBJ1-1 and V is TRBV2; D ambiguous. This CDR3 has 13 amino acids. In germline, CDR1 is SNHLY, CDR2 FYNNEI. The ends were cut back, 3 bases at V and 5 bases at J, with 10 bases in the middle.

Here the CDR3 reads CASSPSGSNNEQFF. CDR3 nucleotides: TGCGCCAGCAGCCCGAGCGGGTCTAACAATGAGCAGTTCTTC. The chain employs TRBV5-1 and TRBJ2-1; TRBD2 is a possible D gene (6 bases). V was shortened by 4 bases and J by 5 bases, with 13 bases between the two germline ends. The CDR3 contains 14 residues. Per the germline V gene, CDR1 is SGHRS and CDR2 is YFSETQ.

This chain connects TRBV27 to TRBJ2-1; 8 nucleotides match TRBD2. The CDR3 length is 15 residues. The J segment lost 6 bases and the V segment lost 0 bases, leaving 4 bases of the junction unmatched. Germline V gene sequence: CDR1 MNHEY, CDR2 SMNVEV (reference sequence). CDR3 nucleotides: TGTGCCAGCAGTTTATCGTTAGCGGGAACCAATGAGCAGTTCTTC. Translated, it gives CASSLSLAGTNEQFF.

This clone was counted a few times. The J gene is TRBJ1-1, the V gene TRBV6-5, with a weak D call TRBD1 (5 bases). Trimming shortened V by 2 bases and J by 4 bases, and 8 bases separated the two germline ends. Germline V gives CDR1 MNHEY, CDR2 SVGAGI. This CDR3 comprises 13 residues. Written as DNA, the CDR3 is TGTGCCAGCAGTTACAAAGGGGTCACTGAAGCTTTCTTT. This encodes CASSYKGVTEAFF.

This chain joins TRBV30 and TRBJ1-5; TRBD1 might be the D (6 bases). Germline lookup yields CDR1 GTSNPN and CDR2 SVGIG (reference sequence). Trimming removed 0 bases from V and 3 bases from J, with 12 bases in between. The CDR3 is 15 residues long. CDR3 in amino acids: CAWSVPGQFNQPQHF. DNA for the CDR3: TGTGCCTGGAGTGTACCCGGACAGTTCAATCAGCCCCAGCATTTT.

The chain combines TRBV29-1 with TRBJ1-1; D perhaps matches TRBD1 (6 bases). Trimming removed 6 bases from V and 4 bases from J, with 18 bases in between. The CDR3 covers 14 residues. From germline, CDR1 is SQVTM and CDR2 ANQGSEA. CDR3 nucleotide sequence: TGCAGCGTCCCGGGACACCGATGGGGCACTGAAGCTTTCTTT. Translating gives CSVPGHRWGTEAFF.

This clone has only one observation. V gene TRBV29-1 combines with J gene TRBJ2-7; D possibly corresponds to TRBD2 (5 bases). The germline V and J ends were trimmed by 2 bases and 3 bases, with 8 bases remaining between them. CDR1 and CDR2 (germline): SQVTM, ANQGSEA. CDR3 length: 12 residues. This CDR3 is CSVELADYEQYF. The CDR3 coding sequence is TGCAGCGTTGAACTAGCAGACTACGAGCAGTACTTC.

The V gene is TRBV13, the J gene TRBJ1-1; D unresolved. Per germline, CDR1 PRHDT and CDR2 FYEKMQ (reference sequence). Trimming removed 1 base from V and 0 bases from J, with 6 bases in between. This CDR3 comprises 14 residues. The CDR3 reads CASSLALMNTEAFF. DNA for the CDR3: TGTGCCAGCAGCTTAGCGCTCATGAACACTGAAGCTTTCTTT.

V gene TRBV27 combines with J gene TRBJ2-7; a possible D gene is TRBD1 (6 bases). Trimming cost V 4 bases and J 4 bases, with 23 bases left between them. The CDR3 sequence is 17 residues long. Germline V CDR1 and CDR2: MNHEY, SMNVEV (reference sequence). Written as DNA, the CDR3 is TGTGCCAGCAGTTCCATAACAGGGATGGGGGAAAATTACGAGCAGTACTTC. Translating it yields CASSSITGMGENYEQYF.

The chain has TRBV5-4 and TRBJ2-1; no clear D gene. Trimming took off 2 bases at V and 9 bases at J, with 12 bases between the two ends. The CDR3 has 13 residues. Germline CDR1 SGHNT, CDR2 YYREEE (reference sequence). The CDR3 DNA reads as TGTGCCAGCAGCTTAGGGCTGGGCGCTGAGCAGTTCTTC. This codes for CASSLGLGAEQFF.

V and J are TRBV28 and TRBJ2-7; 9 nucleotides align to TRBD2. This CDR3 is built from 14 residues. Unmatched junction bases numbered 9, after V lost 5 bases and J lost 7 bases. Germline CDR1 and CDR2: MDHEN and SYDVKM. As DNA, the CDR3 is TGTGCCAGCAGTGCCACTAGCGGGTCGGAGGAGCAGTACTTC. Amino acids: CASSATSGSEEQYF.

The chain employs TRBV5-5 and TRBJ1-2; D unclear. CDR3 length: 16 amino acids. Trimming took off 1 base at V and 0 bases at J, with 13 bases between the two ends. Looked up from germline, CDR1 is SGHKS and CDR2 is YYEKEE (reference sequence). CDR3 residues: CASSLSDYPSNYGYTF. The DNA of the CDR3 is TGTGCCAGCAGCTTGTCCGACTACCCCTCTAACTATGGCTACACCTTC.

The chain recombines TRBV30 with TRBJ2-7; tentative D call: TRBD2 (6 bases). The CDR3 loop spans 14 amino acids. Germline values: CDR1 GTSNPN, CDR2 SVGIG (reference sequence). Trimming pared 0 bases from V and 1 base from J, leaving 10 bases between. The CDR3 spells CAWSVLATSYEQYF. CDR3 nucleotide sequence: TGTGCCTGGAGTGTACTAGCTACTTCCTACGAGCAGTACTTC.

The CDR3 coding sequence is TGCGCCAGCAGCTTGGGACGGACGGACCCGACTCTATATGGCTACACCTTC. Its protein product is CASSLGRTDPTLYGYTF. This chain links TRBV5-1 with TRBJ1-2; D gene unclear. Trimming stripped 0 bases from V and 5 bases from J, with 20 bases between. Looked up from germline, CDR1 is SGHRS and CDR2 is YFSETQ. The CDR3 runs to 17 residues. Full variable domain (outside the CDR3, taken from reference TRBV5-1 and TRBJ1-2): KAGVTQTPRYLIKTRGQQVTLSCSPISGHRSVSWYQQTPGQGLQFLFEYFSETQRNKGNFPGRFSGRQFSNSRSEMNVSTLELGDSALYLCASSLGRTDPTLYGYTFGSGTRLTVV.

Note on this clone: The junction departs from the called germline gene at one end, perhaps through a read error. The chain carries TRBV30 and TRBJ2-1; a possible D gene is TRBD2 (6 bases). Germline CDR1 and CDR2: GTSNPN and SVGIG (reference sequence). The length of the CDR3 is 15 residues. The CDR3: CAWSSSPGGIDGWLF. CDR3 nucleotides: TGTGCCTGGAGTTCATCTCCTGGCGGGATAGACGGCTGGCTCTTC.

The V gene is TRBV30, the J gene TRBJ1-2; D possibly corresponds to TRBD1 (5 bases). Germline-derived CDR1 and CDR2 are GTSNPN and SVGIG (reference sequence). The CDR3 runs 11 residues. V was trimmed by 2 bases and J by 8 bases, leaving 9 bases between them. CDR3 region: CAWSSNRGYTF. The CDR3 DNA sequence: TGTGCCTGGAGTAGCAACAGGGGCTACACCTTC.

The chain couples TRBV7-8 to TRBJ2-5; D gene unclear. CDR3 size: 15 residues. Looked up from germline, CDR1 is SGHVS and CDR2 is FQNEAQ. Trimming took 0 bases from V and 1 from J, leaving 9 bases between them. The CDR3 spells CASSLALSPQETQYF. Here the CDR3 DNA reads TGTGCCAGCAGCTTAGCGCTATCGCCCCAAGAGACCCAGTACTTC.

The rearrangement joins TRBV19 to TRBJ2-7, with a weak D call TRBD1 (6 bases). V dropped 5 bases and J dropped 0 bases, with 14 bases sitting between them. The CDR3 totals 15 residues. Germline CDR1 and CDR2: LNHDA and SQIVND (reference sequence). The CDR3 spells CASSPGQTYSYEQYF. As DNA, the CDR3 is TGTGCCAGTAGTCCTGGACAGACCTACTCCTACGAGCAGTACTTC.

The gene calls are TRBV7-6 and TRBJ1-2; maybe TRBD1 (6 bases). The CDR3 runs 13 residues. Trimming took off 3 bases at V and 6 bases at J, with 11 bases between the two ends. Per the germline V gene, CDR1 is SGHVS and CDR2 is FNYEAQ. CDR3 in amino acids: CASSLGAGDGYTF. The DNA for the CDR3 is TGTGCCAGCAGCTTGGGCGCAGGGGATGGCTACACCTTC.

This sequence joins TRBV27 and TRBJ1-1, with 9 bases aligning to TRBD1. J was trimmed by 4 bases and V by 7 bases; bases with no gene match: 16. Germline V gene lookup returns CDR1 MNHEY and CDR2 SMNVEV (reference sequence). CDR3 length equals 17 residues. The CDR3 DNA reads as TGTGCCAGCAACAAGGACAGGGGTCGGGCGAGGAGCACTGAAGCTTTCTTT. Translation: CASNKDRGRARSTEAFF.

This sequence joins TRBV2 and TRBJ2-2; perhaps TRBD2 as D (6 bases). Germline loops: CDR1 SNHLY, CDR2 FYNNEI. The V gene lost 8 bases and the J gene lost 3 bases, with 16 bases spanning the gap. The CDR3 loop spans 15 amino acids. The CDR3 DNA reads TGTGCCAGCTCCTCGAGGAGGGGTGACACCGGGGAGCTGTTTTTT. This encodes CASSSRRGDTGELFF.

V and J are TRBV28 and TRBJ2-1; D possibly corresponds to TRBD2 (6 bases). The CDR3 loop spans 18 amino acids. V was clipped by 5 bases and J by 7 bases, with 27 bases between them. The germline V gene has CDR1 MDHEN and CDR2 SYDVKM. Written as DNA, the CDR3 is TGTGCCAGCAGTCCCACGAACTTCGCTAGCGAGAGAATGAATGAGCAGTTCTTC. Translating it yields CASSPTNFASERMNEQFF.

The chain couples TRBV28 to TRBJ2-2; 8 bases are shared with TRBD2. The CDR3 consists of 16 residues. CDR1 and CDR2 from the germline V gene are MDHEN and SYDVKM. After removal of 4 bases from V and 0 bases from J, the junction contained 4 bases not matched to a gene. CDR3: CASSSQRESNTGELFF. As DNA, the CDR3 is TGTGCCAGCAGTTCCCAGCGGGAGTCGAACACCGGGGAGCTGTTTTTT.